This T cell receptor (beta chain) was captured by sequencing in a study of T cells in Graves' hyperthyroidism and ophthalmopathy. Broader study findings: A model of 13 V-J features distinguished ophthalmopathy from stable hyperthyroidism.

TCR beta CDR3 regions were amplified from RNA transcripts. HTBI primers were the set used in a first-round RT-PCR of the TCR CDR3. Via MiXCR, TCRdb re-called the multiplex PCR reads, giving one row per CDR3 protein. This sample has 700,000 or so distinct CDR3 sequences, with around 17% found just once. Germline V gene lookup returns CDR1 ENHRY and CDR2 SYGVKD. This CDR3 spans 15 amino acids. J gave up 4 bases and V 6 bases, and 10 bases lay outside the gene matches. This clonotype showed up just a few times. Its specificity is unknown. Stability of Graves' hyperthyroidism was defined as absent ophthalmopathy progression within 18 months.

V gene TRBV10-3 combines with J gene TRBJ2-7; 9 bases are shared with TRBD2. What was sequenced was blood. The sequence came from a man aged 18 to 30 with Graves' hyperthyroidism. This chain's CDR3 is CAIRAREGLEYEQYF. The CDR3 coding sequence is TGTGCCATCAGGGCGCGGGAGGGCCTAGAGTACGAGCAGTACTTC.